This T cell receptor beta chain was profiled in a study of T-cell reconstitution after alpha-beta-depleted transplantation in children. This clonotype was observed a handful of times. Its antigen is as yet unknown. Notes on the study in general: Alpha-beta T cells about two months after transplant reportedly derived from several hundred expanded graft clones.

During its preparation, the TCRbeta library received unique molecular identifiers. TCRdb redid the calling of the PCR reads with MiXCR, one entry per CDR3 protein. The sample has about 980,000 distinct CDR3 sequences, less than 30% seen once. In germline, CDR1 is MNHEY, CDR2 SVGAGI. This CDR3 is 15 amino acids long. Trimming shortened V by 4 bases and J by 4 bases, and 17 bases separated the two germline ends. The receptor was isolated from a boy under two years old who had a stem cell transplant for SCID, so the T cells may come from the graft donor. The sample here was PBMCs, mostly from graft donor cells, taken 360 days after TCRalphabeta/CD19-depleted stem cell transplant. V and J are TRBV6-5 and TRBJ2-7, with a possible D match to TRBD1 (5 bases). In nucleotides, the CDR3 is TGTGCCAGCAGTTCGGACAAGTTGCCGTCATACGAGCAGTACTTC. It specifies CASSSDKLPSYEQYF.